Listed here is a single T cell receptor beta chain. The record originates from a study of OX40 agonist ivuxolimab in advanced cancers. On the study more broadly: While on treatment, patients had intravenous ivuxolimab at 0.01 to 10 mg/kg every 2 weeks.

CDR3 length: 12 residues. Germline lookup yields CDR1 SGHAT and CDR2 FQDESV (reference sequence). V lost 1 base and J 6 bases, leaving 6 bases between the germline ends. Repertoires were generated with immunoSEQ multiplex PCR, while TCRdb's copy carries only in-frame clones and drops some. This table holds about 40,000 clones, 80% to 90% found once. Systemic immunosuppression or autoimmune disease history was grounds to exclude patients. V and J are TRBV11-1 and TRBJ1-1; D is uncertain. This clonotype originated in an adult with an advanced solid tumor such as melanoma, head and neck, liver or kidney cancer. The sample here was CD4+ or CD8+ T cells sorted from blood, taken in a trial of the OX40 agonist ivuxolimab. CDR3 sequence (DNA): TGTGCCAGCAGCTTAGGCGGACCTGAAGCTTTCTTT. It is translated as CASSLGGPEAFF.